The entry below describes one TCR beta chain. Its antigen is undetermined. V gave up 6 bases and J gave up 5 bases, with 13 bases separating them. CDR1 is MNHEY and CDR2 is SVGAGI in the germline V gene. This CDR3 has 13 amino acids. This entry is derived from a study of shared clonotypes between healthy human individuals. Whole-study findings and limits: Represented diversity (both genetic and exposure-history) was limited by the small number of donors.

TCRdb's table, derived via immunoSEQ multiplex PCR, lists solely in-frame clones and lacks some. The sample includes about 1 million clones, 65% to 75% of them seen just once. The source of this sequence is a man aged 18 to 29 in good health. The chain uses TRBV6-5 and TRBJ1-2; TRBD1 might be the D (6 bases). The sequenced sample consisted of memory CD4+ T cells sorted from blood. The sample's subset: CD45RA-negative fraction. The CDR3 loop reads CASSDRRWYGYTF. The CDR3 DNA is TGTGCCAGCAGCGACAGGAGATGGTATGGCTACACCTTC.